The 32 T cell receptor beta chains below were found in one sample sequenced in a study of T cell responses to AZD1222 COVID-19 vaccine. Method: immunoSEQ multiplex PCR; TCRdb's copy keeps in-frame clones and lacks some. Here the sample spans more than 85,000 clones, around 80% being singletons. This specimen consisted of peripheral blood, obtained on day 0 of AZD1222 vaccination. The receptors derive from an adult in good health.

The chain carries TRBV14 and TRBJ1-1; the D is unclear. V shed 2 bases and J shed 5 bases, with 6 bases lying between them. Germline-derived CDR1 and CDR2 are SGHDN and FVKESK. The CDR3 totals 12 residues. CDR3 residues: CASSQFGTEAFF. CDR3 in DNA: TGTGCCAGCAGCCAATTCGGGACTGAAGCTTTCTTT. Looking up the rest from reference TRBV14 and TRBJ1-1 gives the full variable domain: EAGVTQFPSHSVIEKGQTVTLRCDPISGHDNLYWYRRVMGKEIKFLLHFVKESKQDESGMPNNRFLAERTGGTYSTLKVQPAELEDSGVYFCASSQFGTEAFFGQGTRLTVV.

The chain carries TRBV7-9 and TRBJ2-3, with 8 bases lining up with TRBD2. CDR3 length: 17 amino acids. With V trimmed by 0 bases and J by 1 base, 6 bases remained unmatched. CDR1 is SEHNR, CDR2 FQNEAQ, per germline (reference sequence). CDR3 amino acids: CASSLAAGGGGTDTQYF. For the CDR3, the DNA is TGTGCCAGCAGCTTAGCCGCGGGAGGCGGGGGCACAGATACGCAGTATTTT.

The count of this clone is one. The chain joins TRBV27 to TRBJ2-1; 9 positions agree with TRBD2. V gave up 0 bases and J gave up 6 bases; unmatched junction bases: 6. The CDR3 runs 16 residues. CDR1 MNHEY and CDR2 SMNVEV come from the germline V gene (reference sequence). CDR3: CASSLSVTSGLNEQFF. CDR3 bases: TGTGCCAGCAGTTTATCTGTGACTAGCGGTCTCAATGAGCAGTTCTTC.

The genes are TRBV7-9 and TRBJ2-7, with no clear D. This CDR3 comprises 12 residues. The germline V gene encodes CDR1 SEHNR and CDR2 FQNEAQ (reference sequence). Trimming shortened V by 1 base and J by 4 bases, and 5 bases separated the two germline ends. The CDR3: CASSLVGYEQYF. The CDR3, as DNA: TGTGCCAGCAGCTTAGTGGGATACGAGCAGTACTTC.

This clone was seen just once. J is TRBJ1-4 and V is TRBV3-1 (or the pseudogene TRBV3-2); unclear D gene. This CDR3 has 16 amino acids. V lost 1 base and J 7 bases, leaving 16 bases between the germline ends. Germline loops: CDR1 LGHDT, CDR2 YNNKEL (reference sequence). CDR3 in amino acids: CASSQGSGFRGEKLFF. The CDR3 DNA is TGTGCCAGCAGCCAAGGATCTGGATTCCGCGGTGAAAAACTGTTTTTT.

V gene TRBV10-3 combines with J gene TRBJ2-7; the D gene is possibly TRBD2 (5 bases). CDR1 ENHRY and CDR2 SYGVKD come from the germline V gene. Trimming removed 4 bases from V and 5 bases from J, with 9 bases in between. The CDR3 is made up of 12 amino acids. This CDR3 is CAISVEGHEQYF. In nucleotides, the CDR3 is TGTGCCATCAGTGTAGAGGGCCACGAGCAGTACTTC.

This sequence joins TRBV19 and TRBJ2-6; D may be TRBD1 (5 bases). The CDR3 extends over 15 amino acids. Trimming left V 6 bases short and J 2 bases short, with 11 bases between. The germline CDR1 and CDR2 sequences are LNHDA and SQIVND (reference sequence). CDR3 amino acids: CASRDSSPGANVLTF. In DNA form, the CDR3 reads TGTGCCAGTAGAGACAGCTCGCCTGGGGCCAACGTCCTGACTTTC.

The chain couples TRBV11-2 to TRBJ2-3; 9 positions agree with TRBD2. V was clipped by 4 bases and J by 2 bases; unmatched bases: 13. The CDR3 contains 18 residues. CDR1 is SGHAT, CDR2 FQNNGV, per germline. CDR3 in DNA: TGTGCCAGCAGCTCCGCCCTAACTAGCGGGCTATTCACAGATACGCAGTATTTT. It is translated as CASSSALTSGLFTDTQYF.

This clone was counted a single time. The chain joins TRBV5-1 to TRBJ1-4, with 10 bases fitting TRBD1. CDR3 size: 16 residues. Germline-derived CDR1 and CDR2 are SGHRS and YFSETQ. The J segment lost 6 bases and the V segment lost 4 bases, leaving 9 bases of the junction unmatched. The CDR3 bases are TGCGCCAGCAGCGCATCTCCCGGGACAGGGGATGAAAAACTGTTTTTT. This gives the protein CASSASPGTGDEKLFF.

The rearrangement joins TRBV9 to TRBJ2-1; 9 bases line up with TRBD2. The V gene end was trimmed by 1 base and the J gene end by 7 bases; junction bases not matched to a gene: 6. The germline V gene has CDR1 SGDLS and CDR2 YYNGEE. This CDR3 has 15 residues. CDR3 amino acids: CASSVFAGGVNEQFF. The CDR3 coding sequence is TGTGCCAGCAGCGTATTTGCGGGAGGGGTTAATGAGCAGTTCTTC.

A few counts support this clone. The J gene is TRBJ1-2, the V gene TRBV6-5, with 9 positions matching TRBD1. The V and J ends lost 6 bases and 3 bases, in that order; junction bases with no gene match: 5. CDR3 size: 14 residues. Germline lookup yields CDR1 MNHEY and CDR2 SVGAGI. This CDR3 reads CASRLTGGDYGYTF. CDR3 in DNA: TGTGCCAGCAGACTGACAGGGGGAGACTATGGCTACACCTTC.

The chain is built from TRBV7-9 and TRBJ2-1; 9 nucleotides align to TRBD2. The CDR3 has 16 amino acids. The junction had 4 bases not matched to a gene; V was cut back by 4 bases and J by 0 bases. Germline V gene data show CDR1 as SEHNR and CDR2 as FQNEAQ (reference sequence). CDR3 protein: CASSWNSGSSYNEQFF. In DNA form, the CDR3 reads TGTGCCAGCAGCTGGAATAGCGGGAGCTCCTACAATGAGCAGTTCTTC.

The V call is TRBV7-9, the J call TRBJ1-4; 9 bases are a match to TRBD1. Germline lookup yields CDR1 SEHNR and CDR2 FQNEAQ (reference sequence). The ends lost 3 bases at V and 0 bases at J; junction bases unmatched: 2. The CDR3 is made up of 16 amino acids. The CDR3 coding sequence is TGTGCCAGCAGCTTTGGGGACAGGGCAACTAATGAAAAACTGTTTTTT. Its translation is CASSFGDRATNEKLFF.

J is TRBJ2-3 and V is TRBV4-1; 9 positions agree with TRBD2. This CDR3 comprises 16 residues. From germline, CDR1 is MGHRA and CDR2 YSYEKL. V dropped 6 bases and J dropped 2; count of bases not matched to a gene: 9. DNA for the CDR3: TGCGCCAGCAGATCTAGCGGGGCGCGAAACACAGATACGCAGTATTTT. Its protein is CASRSSGARNTDTQYF.

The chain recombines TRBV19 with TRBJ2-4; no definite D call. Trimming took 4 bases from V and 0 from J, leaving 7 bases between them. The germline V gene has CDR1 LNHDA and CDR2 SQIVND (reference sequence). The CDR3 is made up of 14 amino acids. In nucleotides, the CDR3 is TGTGCCAGTAGTACCCGGGTAGCCAAAAACATTCAGTACTTC. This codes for CASSTRVAKNIQYF.

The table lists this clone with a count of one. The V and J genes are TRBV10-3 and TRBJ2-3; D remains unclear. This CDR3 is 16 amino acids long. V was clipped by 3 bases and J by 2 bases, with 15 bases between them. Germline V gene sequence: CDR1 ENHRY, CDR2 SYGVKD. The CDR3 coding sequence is TGTGCCATCAGTGACGCGCCCCCCATCCTCACAGATACGCAGTATTTT. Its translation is CAISDAPPILTDTQYF.

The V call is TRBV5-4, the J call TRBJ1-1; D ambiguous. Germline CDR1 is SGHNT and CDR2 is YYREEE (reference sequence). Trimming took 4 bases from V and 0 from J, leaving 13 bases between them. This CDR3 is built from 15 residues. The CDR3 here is CASSQAGPLNTEAFF. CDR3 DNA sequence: TGTGCCAGCAGCCAAGCCGGGCCTTTGAACACTGAAGCTTTCTTT.

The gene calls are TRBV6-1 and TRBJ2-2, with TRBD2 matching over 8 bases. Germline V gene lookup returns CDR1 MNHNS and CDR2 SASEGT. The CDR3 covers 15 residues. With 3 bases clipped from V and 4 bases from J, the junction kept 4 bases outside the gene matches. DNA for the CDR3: TGTGCCAGCAGTGAGGTAGCGGGGATCACCGGGGAGCTGTTTTTT. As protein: CASSEVAGITGELFF.

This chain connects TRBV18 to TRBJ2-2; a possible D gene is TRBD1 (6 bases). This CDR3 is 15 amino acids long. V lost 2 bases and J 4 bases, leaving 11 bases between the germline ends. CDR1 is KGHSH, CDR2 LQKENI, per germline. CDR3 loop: CASSPRQGLTGELFF. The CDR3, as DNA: TGTGCCAGCTCACCAAGGCAGGGGCTCACCGGGGAGCTGTTTTTT.

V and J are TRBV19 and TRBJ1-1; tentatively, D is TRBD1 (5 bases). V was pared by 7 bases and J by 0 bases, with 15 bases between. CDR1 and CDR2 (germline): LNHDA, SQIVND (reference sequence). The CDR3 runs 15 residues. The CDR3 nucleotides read TGTGCCAGTACGGCAGGGTCGTCCTTGAACACTGAAGCTTTCTTT. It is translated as CASTAGSSLNTEAFF.

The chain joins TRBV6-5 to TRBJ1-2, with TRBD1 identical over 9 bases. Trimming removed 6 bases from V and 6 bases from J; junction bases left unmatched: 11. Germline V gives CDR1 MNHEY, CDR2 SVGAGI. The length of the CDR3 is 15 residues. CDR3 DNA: TGTGCCAGCAGCTGGGGACAGGGAAGATGGAATGGCTACACCTTC. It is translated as CASSWGQGRWNGYTF.

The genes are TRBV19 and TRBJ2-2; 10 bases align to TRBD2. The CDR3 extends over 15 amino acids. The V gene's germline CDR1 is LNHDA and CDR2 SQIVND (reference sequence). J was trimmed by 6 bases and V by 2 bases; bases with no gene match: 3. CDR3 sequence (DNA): TGTGCCAGTAGTATAAGCAGCGGGGGGGCCGGGGAGCTGTTTTTT. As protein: CASSISSGGAGELFF. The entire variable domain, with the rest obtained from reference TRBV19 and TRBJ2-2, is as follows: DGGITQSPKYLFRKEGQNVTLSCEQNLNHDAMYWYRQDPGQGLRLIYYSQIVNDFQKGDIAEGYSVSREKKESFPLTVTSAQKNPTAFYLCASSISSGGAGELFFGEGSRLTVL.

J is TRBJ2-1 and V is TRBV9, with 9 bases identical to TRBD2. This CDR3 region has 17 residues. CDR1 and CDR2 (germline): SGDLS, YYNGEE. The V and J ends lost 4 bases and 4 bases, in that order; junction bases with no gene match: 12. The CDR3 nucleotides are TGTGCCAGCAGCCTCGGGACTAGCCTGACCAGATACAATGAGCAGTTCTTC. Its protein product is CASSLGTSLTRYNEQFF.

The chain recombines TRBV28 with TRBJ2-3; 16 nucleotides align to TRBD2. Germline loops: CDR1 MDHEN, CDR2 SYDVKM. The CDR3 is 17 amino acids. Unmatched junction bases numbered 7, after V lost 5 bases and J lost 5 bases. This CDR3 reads CASSLGTSGRGQDTQYF. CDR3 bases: TGTGCCAGCAGTCTGGGGACTAGCGGGAGGGGGCAAGATACGCAGTATTTT.

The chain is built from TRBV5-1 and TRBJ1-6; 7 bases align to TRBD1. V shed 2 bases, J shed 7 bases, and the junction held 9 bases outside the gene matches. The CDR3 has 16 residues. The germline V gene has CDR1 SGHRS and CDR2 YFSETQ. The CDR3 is CASSLTVTGSNSPLHF. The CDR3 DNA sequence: TGCGCCAGCAGCTTAACAGTGACAGGGAGCAATTCACCCCTCCACTTT.

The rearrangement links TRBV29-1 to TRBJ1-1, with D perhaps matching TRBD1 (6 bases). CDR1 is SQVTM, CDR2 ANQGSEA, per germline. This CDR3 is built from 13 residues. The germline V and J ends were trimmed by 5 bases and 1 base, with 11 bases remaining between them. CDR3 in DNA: TGCAGCGTTAGGAGGACAGAGAACACTGAAGCTTTCTTT. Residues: CSVRRTENTEAFF. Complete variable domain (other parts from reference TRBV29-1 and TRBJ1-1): SAVISQKPSRDICQRGTSLTIQCQVDSQVTMMFWYRQQPGQSLTLIATANQGSEATYESGFVIDKFPISRPNLTFSTLTVSNMSPEDSSIYLCSVRRTENTEAFFGQGTRLTVV.

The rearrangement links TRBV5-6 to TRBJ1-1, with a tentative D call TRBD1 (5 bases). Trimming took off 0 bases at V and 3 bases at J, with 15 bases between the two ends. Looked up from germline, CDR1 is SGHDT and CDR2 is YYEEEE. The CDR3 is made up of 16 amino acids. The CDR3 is CASSLVMSGIHTEAFF. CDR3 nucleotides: TGTGCCAGCAGCTTGGTTATGTCAGGGATACACACTGAAGCTTTCTTT.

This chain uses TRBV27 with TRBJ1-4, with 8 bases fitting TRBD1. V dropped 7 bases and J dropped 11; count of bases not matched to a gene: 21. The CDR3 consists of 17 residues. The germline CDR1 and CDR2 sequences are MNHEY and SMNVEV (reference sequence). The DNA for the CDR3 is TGTGCCAGCACTAAAACCCCGGGACAGGTCGGGTCGTTCAAACTGTTTTTT. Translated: CASTKTPGQVGSFKLFF. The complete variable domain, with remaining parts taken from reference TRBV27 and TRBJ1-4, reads EAQVTQNPRYLITVTGKKLTVTCSQNMNHEYMSWYRQDPGLGLRQIYYSMNVEVTDKGDVPEGYKVSRKEKRNFPLILESPSPNQTSLYFCASTKTPGQVGSFKLFFGSGTQLSVL.

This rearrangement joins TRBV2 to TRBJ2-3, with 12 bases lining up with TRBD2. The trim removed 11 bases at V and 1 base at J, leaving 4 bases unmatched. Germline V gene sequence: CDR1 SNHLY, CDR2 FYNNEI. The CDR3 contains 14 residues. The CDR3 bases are TGTGCCGGGACTAGCGGGTTTGGCACAGATACGCAGTATTTT. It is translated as CAGTSGFGTDTQYF.

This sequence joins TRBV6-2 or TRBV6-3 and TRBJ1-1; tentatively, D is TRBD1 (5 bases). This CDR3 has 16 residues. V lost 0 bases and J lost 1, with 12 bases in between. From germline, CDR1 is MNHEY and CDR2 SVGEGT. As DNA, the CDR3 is TGTGCCAGCAGTTACTCGAAAGGCAGGGCGAACACTGAAGCTTTCTTT. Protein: CASSYSKGRANTEAFF.

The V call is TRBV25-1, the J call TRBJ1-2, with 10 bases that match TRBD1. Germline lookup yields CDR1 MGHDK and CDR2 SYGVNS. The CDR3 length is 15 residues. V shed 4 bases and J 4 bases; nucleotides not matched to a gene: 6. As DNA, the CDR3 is TGTGCCAGCAGTGCTAGTAGGACAGGGGGCTATGGCTACACCTTC. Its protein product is CASSASRTGGYGYTF.

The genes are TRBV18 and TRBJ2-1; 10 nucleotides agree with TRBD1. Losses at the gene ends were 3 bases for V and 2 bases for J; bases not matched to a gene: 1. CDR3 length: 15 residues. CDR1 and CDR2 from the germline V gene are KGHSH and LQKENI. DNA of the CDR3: TGTGCCAGCTCACCGGACAGGGGGGCCTACAATGAGCAGTTCTTC. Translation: CASSPDRGAYNEQFF. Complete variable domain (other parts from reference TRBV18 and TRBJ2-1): NAGVMQNPRHLVRRRGQEARLRCSPMKGHSHVYWYRQLPEEGLKFMVYLQKENIIDESGMPKERFSAEFPKEGPSILRIQQVVRGDSAAYFCASSPDRGAYNEQFFGPGTRLTVL.